This is a list of T cell receptor beta chains from one sample in a study of T-cell reconstitution after alpha-beta-depleted transplantation in children. Via MiXCR, TCRdb re-called the PCR reads, giving one row per CDR3 protein. In the table there are 200,000 to 250,000 distinct CDR3 sequences, approximately 10% of which are singletons. The input for sequencing was PBMCs from the stem cell graft donor, taken from the stem cell graft. These receptors all stem from a human donor who donated a stem cell graft to a child with acute lymphoblastic leukemia. CDR3s include the opening cysteine and the closing phenylalanine or tryptophan. A D gene is named only where the DNA matches it firmly. Part of the rows lack a size; the others show once, few, many or a class for expanded clones.

>TRBV5-6|TRBJ1-2|few|-
CASSPGSSLGYTF
TGTGCCAGCAGCCCCGGTTCCTCGTTGGGCTACACCTTC
>TRBV7-2|TRBJ2-1|-|-
CASSLGLVGGLFGFF
TGTGCCAGCAGCCTAGGGCTAGTAGGCGGGCTGTTTGGGTTCTTC
>TRBV6-5|TRBJ1-2|many|-
CASSSDISGYGYTF
TGTGCCAGCAGTTCAGACATCTCTGGGTATGGCTACACCTTC
>TRBV5-4|TRBJ1-5|-|TRBD1
CASSLQGARNQPQHF
TGTGCCAGCAGCCTACAGGGGGCGCGAAATCAGCCCCAGCATTTT
>TRBV19|TRBJ2-5|-|TRBD2
CASSPGTSGGTLAETQYF
TGTGCCAGTAGTCCCGGGACTAGCGGGGGGACCCTGGCAGAGACCCAGTACTTC
>TRBV4-2|TRBJ2-7|-|-
CASSQDRRESEQYF
TGTGCCAGCAGCCAAGATCGCCGGGAGTCCGAGCAGTACTTC
>TRBV20-1|TRBJ2-7|once|TRBD2
CSARSLAGYYEQYF
TGCAGTGCTAGAAGTCTAGCGGGGTACTACGAGCAGTACTTC
>TRBV7-6|TRBJ2-5|few|TRBD1
CASSSEDRGQYF
TGTGCCAGCAGCTCCGAGGACAGGGGCCAGTACTTC
>TRBV6-5|TRBJ1-1|-|-
CASSTGWEAFF
TGTGCCAGCAGTACCGGGTGGGAAGCTTTCTTT
>TRBV3-1|TRBJ1-1|many|-
CASSQDRATEAFF
TGTGCCAGCAGCCAAGACAGGGCCACTGAAGCTTTCTTT
>TRBV6-6|TRBJ1-2|-|-
CASSFPANYGYTF
TGTGCCAGCAGTTTTCCGGCTAACTATGGCTACACCTTC
>TRBV20-1|TRBJ1-6|many|TRBD1
CSASPGTGDSPLHF
TGCAGTGCCTCCCCCGGGACAGGCGATTCACCCCTCCACTTT
>TRBV15|TRBJ1-4|many|-
CATSRGREAKEKLFF
TGTGCCACCAGCAGAGGCAGGGAAGCGAAAGAAAAACTGTTTTTT
>TRBV5-1|TRBJ2-3|many|-
CASSLGGQPTDTQYF
TGCGCCAGCAGCTTGGGGGGACAACCCACAGATACGCAGTATTTT
>TRBV5-6|TRBJ1-2|few|TRBD1
CASSFGTGRLGYTF
TGTGCCAGCAGCTTCGGGACAGGAAGGCTCGGCTACACCTTC
>TRBV27|TRBJ2-2|-|-
CASSYPIAGNTGELFF
TGTGCCAGCAGTTACCCCATTGCAGGGAACACCGGGGAGCTGTTTTTT
>TRBV20-1|TRBJ2-7|-|-
CSARDVGGQSSYEQYF
TGCAGTGCTAGAGACGTCGGGGGCCAGAGCTCCTACGAGCAGTACTTC
>TRBV25-1|TRBJ2-5|few|-
CASSDTGRSETQYF
TGTGCCAGCAGTGACACTGGGCGCTCAGAGACCCAGTACTTC
>TRBV11-2|TRBJ2-1|-|TRBD1
CASSPDRGRRNEQFF
TGTGCCAGCAGCCCGGACAGGGGCCGTAGGAATGAGCAGTTCTTC
>TRBV5-1|TRBJ2-2|-|TRBD2
CASDSGTSFPGELFF
TGCGCCAGCGACTCCGGGACTAGCTTCCCCGGGGAGCTGTTTTTT
>TRBV5-1|TRBJ1-1|many|TRBD1
CASSVTGGEGAEAFF
TGCGCCAGCAGCGTGACAGGGGGGGAAGGCGCTGAAGCTTTCTTT
>TRBV20-1|TRBJ1-4|many|-
CSAHAGSKLFF
TGCAGTGCTCACGCAGGGTCCAAACTGTTTTTT
>TRBV6-5|TRBJ2-2|many|-
CASSYEGPAAGELFF
TGTGCCAGCAGTTACGAGGGACCCGCGGCCGGGGAGCTGTTTTTT
>TRBV20-1|TRBJ1-4|many|TRBD1
CSARDPWTGDIYNEKLFF
TGCAGTGCTAGAGATCCATGGACAGGGGACATCTATAATGAAAAACTGTTTTTT
>TRBV5-1|TRBJ1-1|few|-
CASSLATGPSTEAFF
TGCGCCAGCAGCTTAGCCACTGGCCCGAGCACTGAAGCTTTCTTT
>TRBV11-3|TRBJ2-1|many|TRBD2
CASSPTSTTLWNEQFF
TGTGCCAGCAGCCCGACTAGCACCACCCTCTGGAATGAGCAGTTCTTC
>TRBV27|TRBJ1-2|few|TRBD1
CASSLMGQGLITF
TGTGCCAGCAGTTTAATGGGACAGGGATTGATCACCTTC
>TRBV3-1|TRBJ2-3|many|-
CASSRSNTQYF
TGTGCCAGCAGCCGAAGTAATACGCAGTATTTT
>TRBV11-1|TRBJ2-2|many|-
CASRSGAAGFPGELFF
TGTGCCAGCAGATCCGGTGCGGCAGGGTTTCCCGGGGAGCTGTTTTTT